This TCR beta chain emerged from a study of OX40 agonist ivuxolimab in advanced cancers. Study-level background: Averaging approximately 60 years in age, with a range of roughly 20 to 90, the cohort was approximately 87% male.

Only in-frame clones appear in the TCRdb table, and some are missing; sequencing was by immunoSEQ multiplex PCR. Of roughly 80,000 clones in the sample, 80% to 95% were seen once. The input for sequencing was CD4+ or CD8+ T cells sorted from blood, taken in a trial of the OX40 agonist ivuxolimab. The clonotype originates from an adult with an advanced solid tumor such as melanoma, head and neck, liver or kidney cancer.

The CDR3 protein is CASSPWRGLSNQPQHF. The CDR3 DNA reads as TGTGCCAGCAGTCCATGGCGGGGGTTGAGCAATCAGCCCCAGCATTTT. The V call is TRBV28, the J call TRBJ1-5; D is possibly TRBD1 (5 bases). CDR1 is MDHEN, CDR2 SYDVKM, per germline. The CDR3 sequence is 16 residues long. V dropped 5 bases and J dropped 1 base, with 15 bases sitting between them.